A selection of T cell receptor beta chains follows, all from one sample in a study of blood T cell repertoires in COVID-19. Sequenced by immunoSEQ multiplex PCR; TCRdb stores in-frame clones only, minus some. This table has some 250,000 clones, 88% appearing once. Sequenced sample: peripheral blood. These receptors originate from a woman between 35 and 50 years old who had recovered from COVID-19. Each CDR3 is given with its conserved first and last residue. D genes are given only for firm matches. Size is omitted from some rows. Given values are once, few, many or a class for expanded clones.

TRBD2,TRBJ2-7,TRBV9,.,TGTGCCAGCAGCGTTTCGGGCGGGAGGCAGGGCGAGCAGTACTTC,CASSVSGGRQGEQYF
.,TRBJ2-1,TRBV6-6,.,TGTGCCAGCAGCCGACGGCTCCAGGGTGTCACCTACAATGAGCAGTTCTTC,CASSRRLQGVTYNEQFF
TRBD1,TRBJ1-1,TRBV5-4,.,TGTGCCAGCAGCACCGGGACAGGTCCGGGGACTGAAGCTTTCTTT,CASSTGTGPGTEAFF
.,TRBJ1-2,TRBV5-6,.,TGTGCCAGCAGCTTGCGGGGGGGACCCTATGGCTACACCTTC,CASSLRGGPYGYTF
.,TRBJ1-6,TRBV4-1,.,TGCGCCAGCAGCCGGGAGATCACAGGGAGCTCCTATAATTCACCCCTCCACTTT,CASSREITGSSYNSPLHF
TRBD2,TRBJ2-2,TRBV7-9,.,TGTGCCAGCAGCTTACCAAGCGGGAGGGGGAACACCGGGGAGCTGTTTTTT,CASSLPSGRGNTGELFF
.,TRBJ2-3,TRBV5-4,.,TGTGCCAGCAGCCGGGGGGGACAGGGAGCAGATACGCAGTATTTT,CASSRGGQGADTQYF
.,TRBJ2-5,TRBV15,.,TGTGCCACCAGCAGGGGTCTAGCCCTGGAGACCCAGTACTTC,CATSRGLALETQYF
.,TRBJ2-1,TRBV19,.,TGTGCCAGTAGGGGGGGAACTAGGCCCGGGGAGCAGTTCTTC,CASRGGTRPGEQFF
TRBD2,TRBJ2-1,TRBV9,.,TGTGCCAGCAGCGTCGGGGAGGGCCCCGTTGAGCAGTTCTTC,CASSVGEGPVEQFF
.,TRBJ1-2,TRBV18,.,TGTGCCAGCTCACCCTCTGGGCAGCCCTCCGCCGGCTACACCTTC,CASSPSGQPSAGYTF
.,TRBJ1-6,TRBV5-6,few,TGTGCCAGCAGCTTGGACAGGTCAGAGTCTTCACCCCTCCACTTT,CASSLDRSESSPLHF
TRBD1,TRBJ1-1,TRBV19,once,TGTGCCAGTAGTATGCCCCGACCGGGACAGGGGTCTACTGAAGCTTTCTTT,CASSMPRPGQGSTEAFF
.,TRBJ1-2,TRBV11-2,.,TGTGCCAGCAGCCCACGAGGTGGAAACTATGGCTACACCTTC,CASSPRGGNYGYTF
.,TRBJ1-2,TRBV2,.,TGTGCCAGCAGTGAAGCGCTTGGGTGGAGCTATGGCTACACCTTC,CASSEALGWSYGYTF
.,TRBJ2-3,TRBV19,.,TGTGCCAGTAGTAACAGGGTGGGTACGCAGTATTTT,CASSNRVGTQYF
TRBD2,TRBJ2-7,TRBV9,few,TGTGCCAGCAGCGAGGGGGGACTAGCGGCATCCGAGCAGTACTTC,CASSEGGLAASEQYF
TRBD2,TRBJ2-2,TRBV3-1/TRBV3-2,few,TGTGCCAGCAGCCAATTTGGACTAGGATACACCGGGGAGCTGTTTTTT,CASSQFGLGYTGELFF
TRBD2,TRBJ2-1,TRBV7-6,once,TGTGCCAGCAGCTTAGGGCTAGCGGGAGTGGACGAGCAGTTCTTC,CASSLGLAGVDEQFF
.,TRBJ1-2,TRBV18,.,TGTGCCAGCTCACCACGTGGGGGGGTTAACTATGGCTACACCTTC,CASSPRGGVNYGYTF
.,TRBJ2-1,TRBV7-9,.,TGTGCCAGCAGCGGCGGGACAGCAGGGAATGAGCAGTTCTTC,CASSGGTAGNEQFF
.,TRBJ2-7,TRBV4-2,.,TGTGCCAGCAGCCCCTTTCGAGACTATTACGAGCAGTACTTC,CASSPFRDYYEQYF
.,TRBJ1-2,TRBV19,.,TGTGCCAGTAGTTATGGGGGGGCTGGCTACACCTTC,CASSYGGAGYTF
TRBD1,TRBJ1-5,TRBV4-3,.,TGCGCCAGCAGCCAGGCGACCGGGACAGGGGGCCGTCAGCCCCAGCATTTT,CASSQATGTGGRQPQHF
TRBD1,TRBJ2-7,TRBV25-1,.,TGTGCCAGCAGTGTCCTCCCAGGGGGTGGGTCCTACGAGCAGTACTTC,CASSVLPGGGSYEQYF
TRBD1,TRBJ2-1,TRBV11-2,few,TGTGCCAGCAGCCCATACTCCACAGGGGACAATGAGCAGTTCTTC,CASSPYSTGDNEQFF
.,TRBJ1-2,TRBV21-1,.,TGTGCCAGCACCCCAGGGACAGGGGCTGGCTACACCTTC,CASTPGTGAGYTF
.,TRBJ2-2,TRBV24-1,.,TGTGCCACCAGGGGGAGTCGGAACACCGGGGAGCTGTTTTTT,CATRGSRNTGELFF
TRBD2,TRBJ2-5,TRBV6-5,.,TGTGCCAGCAGCCGGACTAGCGGGAGCTGGGAGACCCAGTACTTC,CASSRTSGSWETQYF
TRBD2,TRBJ2-1,TRBV6-2/TRBV6-3,once,TGTGCCAGCCGCCTAACTAGCGGCTCCTACAATGAGCAGTTCTTC,CASRLTSGSYNEQFF
TRBD2,TRBJ2-1,TRBV6-2/TRBV6-3,.,TGTGCCAGCAGTTATTCGGCCCGGACTAGCGGGAGAGGGAATGAGCAGTTCTTC,CASSYSARTSGRGNEQFF
TRBD1,TRBJ1-5,TRBV11-3,.,TGTGCCAGCAGCCCGGACAGGGTGGGCAATCAGCCCCAGCATTTT,CASSPDRVGNQPQHF
.,TRBJ2-5,TRBV6-5,.,TGTGCCAGCAGCCTGTTCGGGGAGACCCAGTACTTC,CASSLFGETQYF
TRBD1,TRBJ1-2,TRBV6-5,once,TGTGCCAGCCGACAGGCAGGGGGTCCCAACTATGGCTACACCTTC,CASRQAGGPNYGYTF
TRBD1,TRBJ1-1,TRBV10-3,.,TGTGCCATCAGGGGTCCGGGACAGATGAACACTGAAGCTTTCTTT,CAIRGPGQMNTEAFF
.,TRBJ1-5,TRBV6-1,.,TGTGCCAGCAGTGAATTTGTGGCAGGGAGCAATCAGCCCCAGCATTTT,CASSEFVAGSNQPQHF
.,TRBJ2-1,TRBV3-1/TRBV3-2,.,TGTGCCAGCTCGGGGTCCGCAGCGCCAAACAATGAGCAGTTCTTC,CASSGSAAPNNEQFF
TRBD2,TRBJ2-1,TRBV24-1,.,TGTGCCACCATGAGGCGGGGGACCTACAATGAGCAGTTCTTC,CATMRRGTYNEQFF
.,TRBJ1-2,TRBV10-2,.,TGCGCCACCAAGACACCTGACAACTATGGCTACACCTTC,CATKTPDNYGYTF
TRBD2,TRBJ2-1,TRBV18,.,TGTGCCAACATAGCGGGGCCCTACAATGAGCAGTTCTTC,CANIAGPYNEQFF
.,TRBJ1-5,TRBV19,.,TGTGCCAGTAGTATTCCAGCAGGGCTGGGTCAGCCCCAGCATTTT,CASSIPAGLGQPQHF
.,TRBJ1-1,TRBV7-9,.,TGTGCCAGCTTAGGTCCCTCGGGCACTGAAGCTTTCTTT,CASLGPSGTEAFF
.,TRBJ1-2,TRBV7-2,.,TGTGCCAGCAGCTCGGCAGGGAACTATGGCTACACCTTC,CASSSAGNYGYTF
.,TRBJ1-5,TRBV5-6,.,TGTGCCAGCAGCTTGGGCCCAGGGGGCAATCAGCCCCAGCATTTT,CASSLGPGGNQPQHF
.,TRBJ2-5,TRBV6-5,.,TGTGCCAGCGGGGCGGCAGAGACCCAGTACTTC,CASGAAETQYF
.,TRBJ1-2,TRBV6-5,.,TGTGCCAGCAGCCACGACAGGACTAACTATGGCTACACCTTC,CASSHDRTNYGYTF
.,TRBJ2-3,TRBV4-1,.,TGCGCCAGCAGCCAAGATGATGGGGCCAGCACAGATACGCAGTATTTT,CASSQDDGASTDTQYF
TRBD2,TRBJ2-5,TRBV11-3,.,TGTGCCAGCAGCCCCCCCAAAGCGGGAGTCGGTGAGACCCAGTACTTC,CASSPPKAGVGETQYF
.,TRBJ1-1,TRBV10-3,.,TGTGCCATCAGTGAAAGAGCAGGGAACACTGAAGCTTTCTTT,CAISERAGNTEAFF
.,TRBJ2-4,TRBV7-9,.,TGTGCCAGCAGCCCCCCCGGCCTAGCCCAAAAAAACATTCAGTACTTC,CASSPPGLAQKNIQYF
.,TRBJ2-7,TRBV13,once,TGTGCCAGCAGCTTAATCTCGGTGGAGCAGTACTTC,CASSLISVEQYF
.,TRBJ2-6,TRBV7-3,few,TGTGCCAGCAGCTTAGGCGGGGCTGGGGCCAACGTCCTGACTTTC,CASSLGGAGANVLTF
.,TRBJ2-7,TRBV7-9,.,TGTGCCAGCAGCTTCCCAGGGACCGGTTGGGCAGGGGTCTACGAGCAGTACTTC,CASSFPGTGWAGVYEQYF
.,TRBJ1-1,TRBV6-5,.,TGTGCCAGCAGTTACTCGAGGGTGGCGGGGGGCACTGAAGCTTTCTTT,CASSYSRVAGGTEAFF